These 16 T cell receptor beta chains share one sample of origin, sequenced in a study of shared clonotypes between healthy human individuals. Assay: immunoSEQ multiplex PCR; the TCRdb copy retains only in-frame clones and omits some. This table has about 2.4 million clones, 93% appearing once. Input material: naive CD4+ T cells from PBMCs. As to subset: CD45RA+ positively selected. The receptors stem from a man younger than 35 in good health. Some clones in this sample may be carry-over from other donors' samples.

This rearrangement joins TRBV19 to TRBJ2-1, with TRBD1 identical over 8 bases. V lost 3 bases to trimming and J lost 2 bases; unmatched junction nucleotides: 9. CDR1 LNHDA and CDR2 SQIVND come from the germline V gene (reference sequence). The CDR3 length is 17 residues. DNA of the CDR3: TGTGCCAGTAGTATCCCCAGGACAGGGCTTACCTACAATGAGCAGTTCTTC. As protein: CASSIPRTGLTYNEQFF.

The chain joins TRBV6-5 to TRBJ1-1; no clear D. The CDR3 spans 15 residues. Germline V gives CDR1 MNHEY, CDR2 SVGAGI. Deletions cut 2 bases from V and 0 bases from J, with 10 bases between. The CDR3 is CASSYSPTMNTEAFF. CDR3 nucleotide sequence: TGTGCCAGCAGTTACAGTCCTACTATGAACACTGAAGCTTTCTTT.

This chain uses TRBV2 with TRBJ1-1; 11 bases fit TRBD1. The CDR3 loop spans 14 amino acids. Germline V gene data show CDR1 as SNHLY and CDR2 as FYNNEI. J was trimmed by 4 bases and V by 6 bases; bases with no gene match: 4. The CDR3 DNA sequence: TGTGCCAGCAGGGGCGGGACAGGGGGCACTGAAGCTTTCTTT. Protein sequence: CASRGGTGGTEAFF.

The J gene is TRBJ1-1, the V gene TRBV5-1, with unresolved D. Trimming cost V 0 bases and J 1 base, with 10 bases left between them. Germline V gene lookup returns CDR1 SGHRS and CDR2 YFSETQ. CDR3 length: 15 residues. In DNA form, the CDR3 reads TGCGCCAGCAGCTTGGATTGGGCAGGGAACACTGAAGCTTTCTTT. Protein sequence: CASSLDWAGNTEAFF.

This chain joins TRBV5-1 and TRBJ2-7, with 7 nucleotides matching TRBD1. CDR3 size: 13 residues. CDR1 is SGHRS, CDR2 YFSETQ, per germline. The trim removed 6 bases at V and 5 bases at J, leaving 8 bases unmatched. The CDR3 is CASMWDSGHEQYF. The DNA for the CDR3 is TGCGCCAGCATGTGGGACAGCGGTCACGAGCAGTACTTC. Variable domain in full (rest from reference TRBV5-1 and TRBJ2-7): KAGVTQTPRYLIKTRGQQVTLSCSPISGHRSVSWYQQTPGQGLQFLFEYFSETQRNKGNFPGRFSGRQFSNSRSEMNVSTLELGDSALYLCASMWDSGHEQYFGPGTRLTVT.

This clone was detected only a few times. The chain carries TRBV28 and TRBJ1-5; 8 positions match TRBD1. Germline V CDR1 and CDR2: MDHEN, SYDVKM. Losses at the gene ends were 7 bases for V and 7 bases for J; bases not matched to a gene: 6. CDR3 size: 13 residues. This CDR3 is CASTRTGMQPQHF. Written as DNA, the CDR3 is TGTGCCAGCACTCGGACAGGGATGCAGCCCCAGCATTTT.

The V and J genes are TRBV7-2 and TRBJ2-7; 11 bases agree with TRBD2. The CDR3 is made up of 15 amino acids. CDR1 is SGHTA, CDR2 FQGNSA, per germline. Trimming cost V 5 bases and J 6 bases; bases outside gene matches: 9. This chain's CDR3 is CASSQTLAGVLEQYF. The CDR3 coding sequence is TGTGCCAGCAGCCAGACACTAGCGGGAGTGCTCGAGCAGTACTTC.

The chain carries TRBV29-1 and TRBJ2-7; a weak D match, TRBD1 (6 bases). The CDR3 totals 12 residues. In germline, CDR1 is SQVTM, CDR2 ANQGSEA. The ends were cut back, 6 bases at V and 6 bases at J, with 15 bases in the middle. As DNA, the CDR3 is TGCAGCGTCTGGACAGTTCCATCCGAGCAGTACTTC. Amino acids: CSVWTVPSEQYF.

The gene calls are TRBV21-1 and TRBJ2-1; TRBD2, the table's D call, lacks a check against the DNA. TRBV21-1 is a listed pseudogene. The CDR3 has 16 residues. CDR3 coding DNA: TGTGCCAGCAGCCCTCGAACACTAGCGGCCTACAATGAGCAGTTCTTC. As protein: CASSPRTLAAYNEQFF.

This sequence joins TRBV2 and TRBJ2-1; 9 positions agree with TRBD1. V shed 9 bases, J shed 9 bases, and the junction held 9 bases outside the gene matches. CDR1 SNHLY and CDR2 FYNNEI come from the germline V gene. This CDR3 comprises 13 residues. The CDR3 sequence is CASFGTGYREQFF. The CDR3 region has the DNA TGTGCCAGTTTTGGGACAGGGTATCGTGAGCAGTTCTTC.

A word on this clone: Other DNA sequences in this specimen translate into the identical CDR3. The gene calls are TRBV5-1 and TRBJ2-7, with D perhaps TRBD2 (6 bases). Germline CDR1 is SGHRS and CDR2 is YFSETQ. With 5 bases removed from V and 4 bases from J, the gap between germline ends came to 10 bases. CDR3 length: 12 amino acids. This CDR3 is CASSLGGYEQYF. The CDR3 DNA sequence: TGCGCCAGCAGTCTGGGAGGTTACGAGCAGTACTTC.

This chain links TRBV29-1 with TRBJ2-1; D is perhaps TRBD1 (5 bases). V gave up 4 bases and J gave up 7 bases, with 8 bases separating them. CDR3 length: 11 residues. Per germline, CDR1 SQVTM and CDR2 ANQGSEA. The CDR3 loop is CSVVQVNEQFF. The CDR3 coding sequence is TGCAGCGTTGTACAGGTTAATGAGCAGTTCTTC.

V usage is TRBV21-1 and J usage is TRBJ2-2. TRBV21-1 is termed a pseudogene. This CDR3 region has 12 residues. The CDR3 DNA follows: TGTGCCAGCAGCAATTCCACCGGGGAGCTGTTTTTT. This gives the protein CASSNSTGELFF.

The rearrangement joins TRBV7-9 to TRBJ2-7; 7 nucleotides agree with TRBD1. CDR1 SEHNR and CDR2 FQNEAQ come from the germline V gene (reference sequence). This CDR3 comprises 13 residues. J lost 2 bases, V lost 5 bases, and 3 bases had no gene match. The CDR3 nucleotides are TGTGCCAGCAGCGACAGGGTCACCTACGAGCAGTACTTC. Its protein product is CASSDRVTYEQYF.

The chain has TRBV18 and TRBJ2-7; 7 nucleotides align to TRBD1. V lost 3 bases, J lost 0 bases, and 5 bases stayed unmatched. The CDR3 spans 15 residues. The germline V gene has CDR1 KGHSH and CDR2 LQKENI. CDR3 amino acids: CASSPGTENSYEQYF. The CDR3 DNA reads TGTGCCAGCTCACCCGGGACAGAGAACTCCTACGAGCAGTACTTC.

V is TRBV5-1 and J is TRBJ1-4, with TRBD1 identical over 7 bases. In germline, CDR1 is SGHRS, CDR2 YFSETQ. This CDR3 comprises 14 residues. The V and J ends lost 5 bases and 5 bases, in that order; junction bases with no gene match: 6. CDR3 in DNA: TGCGCCAGCAGTAGGGACAGCCAAAATGAAAAACTGTTTTTT. It codes for CASSRDSQNEKLFF.